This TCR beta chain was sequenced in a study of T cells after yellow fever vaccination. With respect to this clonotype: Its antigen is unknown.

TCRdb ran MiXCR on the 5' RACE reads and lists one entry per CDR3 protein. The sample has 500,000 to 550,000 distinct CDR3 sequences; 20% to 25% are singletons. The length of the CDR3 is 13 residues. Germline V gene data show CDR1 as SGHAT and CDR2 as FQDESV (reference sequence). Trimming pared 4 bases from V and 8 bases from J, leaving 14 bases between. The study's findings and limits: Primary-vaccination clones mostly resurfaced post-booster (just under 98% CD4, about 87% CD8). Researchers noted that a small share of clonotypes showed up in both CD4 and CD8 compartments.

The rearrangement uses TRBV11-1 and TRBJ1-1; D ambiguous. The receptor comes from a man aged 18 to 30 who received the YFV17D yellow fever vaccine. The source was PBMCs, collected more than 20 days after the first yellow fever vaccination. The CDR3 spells CASSSHRAGEAFF. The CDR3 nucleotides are TGTGCCAGCAGCTCCCATCGGGCAGGAGAAGCTTTCTTT.